Listed below are T cell receptor beta chains from one sample, sequenced in a study of T cells in Graves' hyperthyroidism and ophthalmopathy. TCRdb analysed the multiplex PCR reads with MiXCR anew, one entry per CDR3 protein. The sample lists fewer than 450,000 distinct CDR3 sequences; about a sixth were seen once. Sequenced sample: blood. These receptors all come from a woman aged 25 to 39 with Graves' hyperthyroidism that later progressed to Graves' ophthalmopathy. CDR3s include the opening cysteine and the closing phenylalanine or tryptophan. Each record gives: J gene, D gene, V gene, CDR3 length, clone size, CDR3 protein, CDR3 DNA. The D gene is left open where the match is weak. Where a row states a size, it is once, few, many or the class of an expanded clone; other rows omit it.

>TRBJ2-1|TRBD2|TRBV19|17|NA
CASSISGLAGGHNEQFF
TGTGCCAGTAGTATTTCCGGACTAGCGGGAGGGCACAATGAGCAGTTCTTC
>TRBJ2-6|NA|TRBV7-9|15|NA
CASSLAGAAANVLTF
TGTGCCAGCAGCTTAGCGGGCGCGGCGGCCAACGTCCTGACTTTC
>TRBJ2-7|TRBD1|TRBV2|13|many
CASSRDRVREQYF
TGTGCCAGCAGCCGGGACAGGGTGCGAGAGCAGTACTTC
>TRBJ2-5|NA|TRBV4-2|16|many
CASSQVGAGIHETQYF
TGTGCCAGCAGCCAAGTGGGGGCGGGGATACATGAGACCCAGTACTTC
>TRBJ1-2|NA|TRBV12-3/TRBV12-4|12|many
CASHTGTGGYTF
TGTGCCAGCCACACAGGGACGGGCGGCTACACCTTC
>TRBJ2-7|NA|TRBV7-9|11|NA
CASEGSYEQYF
TGTGCCAGTGAGGGGTCCTACGAGCAGTACTTC
>TRBJ1-2|NA|TRBV9|13|few
CASSASRGDGYTF
TGTGCCAGCAGCGCCTCCAGGGGCGATGGCTACACCTTC
>TRBJ1-2|NA|TRBV6-1|13|many
CASSRVATYGYTF
TGTGCCAGCAGTAGGGTGGCCACCTATGGCTACACCTTC
>TRBJ1-4|TRBD1|TRBV7-2|16|few
CASSSTGWGTNEKLFF
TGTGCCAGCAGCTCGACAGGGTGGGGAACTAATGAAAAACTGTTTTTT
>TRBJ1-2|NA|TRBV6-2/TRBV6-3|13|many
CASSYGETYGYTF
TGTGCCAGCAGTTACGGGGAGACTTATGGCTACACCTTC
>TRBJ2-7|NA|TRBV27|15|many
CASSPVPRSSYEQYF
TGTGCCAGCAGCCCCGTACCGAGGAGCTCCTACGAGCAGTACTTC
>TRBJ2-3|NA|TRBV10-3|15|many
CAISVTGTGTDTQYF
TGTGCCATCAGTGTAACAGGGACTGGCACAGATACGCAGTATTTT
>TRBJ1-3|TRBD1|TRBV5-1|16|many
CASSFTGGAAGNTIYF
TGCGCCAGCAGCTTCACAGGGGGCGCCGCTGGAAACACCATATATTTT
>TRBJ2-7|NA|TRBV5-6|15|many
CASSLAFRGSYEQYF
TGTGCCAGCAGCTTGGCATTCAGAGGATCCTACGAGCAGTACTTC
>TRBJ1-1|NA|TRBV3-1|12|NA
CASSQVLGEAFF
TGTGCCAGCAGCCAAGTCCTTGGGGAAGCTTTCTTT
>TRBJ1-6|TRBD1|TRBV29-1|14|NA
CSVQTGTGGSPLHF
TGCAGCGTGCAAACCGGGACAGGCGGTTCACCCCTCCACTTT
>TRBJ1-5|TRBD1|TRBV28|16|NA
CASSLNRGLINQPQHF
TGTGCCAGCAGCCTGAACAGGGGGCTTATTAATCAGCCCCAGCATTTT
>TRBJ2-5|TRBD2|TRBV11-2|16|NA
CASSRRLAGVQETQYF
TGTGCCAGCAGCAGGAGACTAGCGGGAGTCCAAGAGACCCAGTACTTC
>TRBJ2-5|NA|TRBV7-9|13|NA
CASSAEAGETQYF
TGTGCCAGCAGCGCCGAGGCAGGGGAGACCCAGTACTTC
>TRBJ2-5|NA|TRBV27|13|many
CASKIAGQETQYF
TGTGCCAGCAAAATCGCAGGGCAAGAGACCCAGTACTTC
>TRBJ2-3|NA|TRBV29-1|14|many
CSVDSRVGTDTQYF
TGCAGCGTTGACTCCAGGGTGGGGACAGATACGCAGTATTTT
>TRBJ2-3|TRBD2|TRBV28|17|few
CASRPTSGRLRPDTQYF
TGTGCCAGCAGACCCACTAGCGGGAGACTAAGGCCAGATACGCAGTATTTT
>TRBJ1-1|TRBD1|TRBV10-3|14|many
CATSGQAANTEAFF
TGTGCCACTTCGGGACAGGCCGCGAACACTGAAGCTTTCTTT
>TRBJ1-1|TRBD1|TRBV4-1|15|many
CASSHLTGLNTEAFF
TGCGCCAGCAGCCACCTGACAGGGCTAAACACTGAAGCTTTCTTT
>TRBJ2-7|NA|TRBV5-5|14|many
CASSVRITSYEQYF
TGTGCCAGCAGCGTCAGGATAACCTCCTACGAGCAGTACTTC
>TRBJ2-7|NA|TRBV3-1|13|many
CASSQDLRGEQYF
TGTGCCAGCAGCCAAGATCTGCGGGGCGAGCAGTACTTC
>TRBJ1-2|TRBD1|TRBV28|15|many
CASSHAPDRVYGYTF
TGTGCCAGCAGTCATGCTCCGGACAGGGTTTATGGCTACACCTTC
>TRBJ2-5|NA|TRBV2|14|many
CASRLDGNQETQYF
TGTGCCAGCAGGTTAGACGGAAACCAAGAGACCCAGTACTTC
>TRBJ2-3|NA|TRBV4-1|18|few
CASSQEGPVVIGTDTQYF
TGCGCCAGCAGCCAAGAGGGACCCGTCGTGATAGGCACAGATACGCAGTATTTT
>TRBJ2-5|NA|TRBV20-1|10|NA
CSVSQETQYF
TGCAGTGTATCTCAAGAGACCCAGTACTTC
>TRBJ2-7|TRBD2|TRBV24-1|15|NA
CATSSSLAGIYEQYF
TGTGCCACCAGTTCATCGCTAGCGGGAATCTACGAGCAGTACTTC
>TRBJ2-5|NA|TRBV7-2|14|NA
CASSRPGLEETQYF
TGTGCCAGCAGCCGGCCGGGACTGGAAGAGACCCAGTACTTC
>TRBJ2-1|TRBD2|TRBV6-2/TRBV6-3|15|many
CASSYGRGGHNEQFF
TGTGCCAGCAGTTACGGGCGGGGGGGCCACAATGAGCAGTTCTTC
>TRBJ2-2|NA|TRBV15|16|many
CATSRVGGLSTGELFF
TGTGCCACCAGCAGAGTGGGGGGCCTTTCAACCGGGGAGCTGTTTTTT
>TRBJ2-3|NA|TRBV14|17|NA
CASSQEYAQLITDTQYF
TGTGCCAGCAGCCAAGAGTATGCTCAACTCATCACAGATACGCAGTATTTT
>TRBJ2-7|NA|TRBV30|14|many
CAISRDMSAYEQYF
TGTGCCATTTCCAGGGATATGAGTGCCTACGAGCAGTACTTC
>TRBJ2-7|TRBD2|TRBV20-1|15|NA
CSARTLAGGSYEQYF
TGCAGTGCTAGAACCCTAGCGGGAGGGTCCTACGAGCAGTACTTC
>TRBJ1-2|TRBD1|TRBV12-3/TRBV12-4|17|many
CASSFGPPGGPLGGYTF
TGTGCCAGCAGTTTTGGCCCCCCAGGGGGACCTCTTGGGGGCTACACCTTC
>TRBJ1-2|NA|TRBV7-9|15|NA
CASSLSGYIDYGYTF
TGTGCCAGCAGCTTGTCAGGGTACATAGACTATGGCTACACCTTC
>TRBJ2-1|TRBD1|TRBV19|15|many
CATKLQGALVNEQFF
TGTGCCACAAAACTACAGGGGGCTTTGGTCAATGAGCAGTTCTTC
>TRBJ2-3|NA|TRBV19|13|many
CASNSENTDTQYF
TGTGCCAGTAACAGCGAGAACACAGATACGCAGTATTTT
>TRBJ1-1|NA|TRBV12-3/TRBV12-4|16|NA
CASSEPNRAWDTEAFF
TGTGCCAGCAGCGAACCAAACAGGGCGTGGGACACTGAAGCTTTCTTT
>TRBJ2-1|TRBD2|TRBV2|13|many
CASMGGVAQEQFF
TGTGCCAGCATGGGAGGGGTTGCTCAAGAGCAGTTCTTC
>TRBJ2-7|TRBD1|TRBV20-1|12|many
CSADGQGLEQYF
TGCAGTGCAGACGGACAGGGGCTGGAGCAGTACTTC
>TRBJ1-3|NA|TRBV19|13|few
CASERGSGNTIYF
TGTGCCAGCGAAAGGGGTTCTGGAAACACCATATATTTT
>TRBJ2-1|NA|TRBV28|13|many
CASSLSSSDEQFF
TGTGCCAGCAGTTTATCCTCTAGCGATGAGCAGTTCTTC
>TRBJ2-7|NA|TRBV5-1|14|many
CASSYIAYSYEQYF
TGCGCCAGCAGCTATATCGCATACTCCTACGAGCAGTACTTC
>TRBJ2-7|NA|TRBV20-1|14|NA
CSAREFLVAYEQYF
TGCAGTGCTAGAGAGTTCTTGGTGGCCTACGAGCAGTACTTC
>TRBJ1-5|TRBD1|TRBV28|14|NA
CASDWTGLQQPQHF
TGTGCCAGCGATTGGACAGGGCTTCAGCAGCCCCAGCATTTT
>TRBJ1-2|NA|TRBV7-8|13|many
CASSFQDSYGYTF
TGTGCCAGCAGCTTCCAGGACAGCTATGGCTACACCTTC
>TRBJ2-1|NA|TRBV11-2|15|many
CASSSAEGFGNEQFF
TGTGCCAGCAGCTCAGCGGAGGGGTTTGGGAATGAGCAGTTCTTC
>TRBJ1-2|NA|TRBV2|15|many
CASIIPGRANYGYTF
TGTGCCAGCATCATTCCGGGCAGAGCTAACTATGGCTACACCTTC
>TRBJ2-5|NA|TRBV5-1|14|NA
CASSLDRAGETQYF
TGCGCCAGCAGCTTGGACAGGGCAGGGGAGACCCAGTACTTC
>TRBJ2-7|NA|TRBV7-9|15|many
CASSLAGPISYEQYF
TGTGCCAGCAGCTTAGCAGGGCCGATCTCCTACGAGCAGTACTTC